A single TCR beta chain is shown here with its context. Its specificity is unknown. This record comes from a study of post-analysis software for immune sequencing data. Study in general: There were relapsing-remitting, secondary progressive and progressive-relapsing multiple sclerosis among the disease courses included.

Each TCR beta cDNA library carried unique molecular identifiers. TCRdb analysed the PCR reads with MiXCR anew, one entry per CDR3 protein. The profile shows approximately 660,000 distinct CDR3 sequences, 55% to 60% of them singletons. Findings and limits, study-wide: Roughly five TRBV segments were significantly more frequent in patients than in controls. TRBV5-6, TRBV5-1 and TRBV20-1 were among these segments.

V shed 7 bases and J shed 0 bases, with 10 bases lying between them. The CDR3 is made up of 14 amino acids. The sample consisted of blood. This TCR derives from a girl aged 2-15 years with multiple sclerosis. This rearrangement joins TRBV12-3 or TRBV12-4 to TRBJ2-1; D not resolved. CDR3 nucleotides: TGTGCCAGCACATCCCCCTCCTCCTACAATGAGCAGTTCTTC. It yields the protein CASTSPSSYNEQFF.